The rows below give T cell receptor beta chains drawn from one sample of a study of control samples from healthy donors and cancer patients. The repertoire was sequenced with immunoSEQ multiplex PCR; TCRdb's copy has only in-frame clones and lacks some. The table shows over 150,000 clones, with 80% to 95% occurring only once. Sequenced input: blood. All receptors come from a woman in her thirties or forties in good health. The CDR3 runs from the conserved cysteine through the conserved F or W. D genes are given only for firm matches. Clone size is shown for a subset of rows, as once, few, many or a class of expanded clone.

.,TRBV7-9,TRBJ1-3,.,CADHGNTIYF,TGTGCTGACCACGGAAACACCATATATTTT
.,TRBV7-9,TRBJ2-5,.,CASSFTPQETQYF,TGTGCCAGCAGCTTTACTCCGCAAGAGACCCAGTACTTC
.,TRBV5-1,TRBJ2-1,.,CASSLDPGYNEQFF,TGCGCCAGCAGCTTGGACCCAGGGTACAATGAGCAGTTCTTC
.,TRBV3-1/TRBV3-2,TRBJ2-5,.,CASSQVSGAQETQYF,TGTGCCAGCAGCCAAGTTTCCGGGGCTCAAGAGACCCAGTACTTC
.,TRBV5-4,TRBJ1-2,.,CASSLEGKSYGYTF,TGTGCCAGCAGCTTGGAGGGTAAAAGCTATGGCTACACCTTC
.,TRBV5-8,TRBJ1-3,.,CASSLEQGPYSGNTIYF,TGTGCCAGCAGCTTAGAACAGGGCCCATACTCTGGAAACACCATATATTTT
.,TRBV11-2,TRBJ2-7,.,CASSLAPRSEQYF,TGTGCCAGCAGCTTGGCTCCCCGTTCCGAGCAGTACTTC
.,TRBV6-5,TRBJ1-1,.,CASSYVGGKNTEAFF,TGTGCCAGCAGTTACGTGGGGGGAAAGAACACTGAAGCTTTCTTT
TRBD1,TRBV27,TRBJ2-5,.,CASSFTGEKETQYF,TGTGCCAGCAGTTTCACAGGGGAAAAAGAGACCCAGTACTTC
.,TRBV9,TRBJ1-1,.,CASSAQGGTEAFF,TGTGCCAGCAGCGCCCAGGGCGGGACTGAAGCTTTCTTT
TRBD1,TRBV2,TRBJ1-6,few,CASTTGTGGSPLHF,TGTGCCAGCACCACCGGGACAGGGGGTTCACCCCTCCACTTT
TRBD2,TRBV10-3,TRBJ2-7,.,CAISESISGGWYEQYF,TGTGCCATCAGTGAGTCGATTAGCGGGGGGTGGTACGAGCAGTACTTC
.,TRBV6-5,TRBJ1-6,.,CASSYDRADNSPLHF,TGTGCCAGCAGTTACGACCGGGCGGATAATTCACCCCTCCACTTT
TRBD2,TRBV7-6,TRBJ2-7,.,CASSLTRPGGETSFIHEQYF,TGTGCCAGCAGCTTAACCCGCCCTGGGGGTGAGACTAGCTTTATCCACGAGCAGTACTTC
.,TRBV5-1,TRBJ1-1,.,CASSLEIESEAFF,TGCGCCAGCAGCTTGGAAATTGAGTCTGAAGCTTTCTTT
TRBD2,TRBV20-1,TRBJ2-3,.,CSASPSSGGADTQYF,TGCAGTGCCAGTCCTTCTAGCGGGGGGGCTGATACGCAGTATTTT
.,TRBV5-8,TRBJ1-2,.,CASSRGSFNYGYTF,TGTGCCAGCAGCCGTGGATCCTTTAACTATGGCTACACCTTC
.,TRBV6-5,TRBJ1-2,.,CASSYSTTPKEGYTF,TGTGCCAGCAGTTACTCCACCACACCTAAAGAGGGCTACACCTTC
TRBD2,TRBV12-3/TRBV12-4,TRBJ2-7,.,CASSGWGGEQYF,TGTGCCAGCAGTGGCTGGGGGGGGGAGCAGTACTTC
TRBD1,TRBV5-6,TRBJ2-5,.,CASSLDRGATQYF,TGTGCCAGCAGCCTAGACAGGGGTGCGACCCAGTACTTC
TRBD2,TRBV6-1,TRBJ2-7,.,CASSEQVTGGELEYF,TGTGCCAGCAGTGAACAGGTCACCGGGGGGGAGTTGGAGTACTTC
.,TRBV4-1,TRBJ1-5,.,CASSHVGNQPQHF,TGCGCCAGCAGCCATGTGGGTAATCAGCCCCAGCATTTT
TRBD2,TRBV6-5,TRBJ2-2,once,CASSSTSSGELFF,TGTGCCAGCAGTTCGACTAGCTCCGGGGAGCTGTTTTTT
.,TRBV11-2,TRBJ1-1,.,CASSLVWGTEAFF,TGTGCCAGCAGCTTAGTGTGGGGTACTGAAGCTTTCTTT
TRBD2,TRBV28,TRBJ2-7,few,CASSFGLAGVYEQYF,TGTGCCAGCAGTTTCGGACTAGCGGGGGTTTACGAGCAGTACTTC
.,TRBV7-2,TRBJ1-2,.,CASSSIQGRYGYTF,TGTGCCAGCAGTTCTATACAGGGTCGGTATGGCTACACCTTC